The 9 T cell receptor beta chains reported below all come from one sample, sequenced in a study of response to subunit inactivated influenza vaccine (dated by TCRdb to between 2017 and 2018). Library generation was performed with RT-PCR. The data were produced on an Illumina HiSeq 2500. TCRdb itself trimmed the public reads at Q25 with fastp, ran MiXCR and retained productive beta chains. Every entry covers one CDR3 protein and lists the most common genes and DNA from its rows. The sample table records approximately 530,000 distinct CDR3 sequences; 6% to 9% of these occur just once. 10% to 15% of the sample comes from the top ten. The source material was PBMCs from blood, sampled roughly 24 months after vaccination. The origin of the receptors is a man between 50 and 69 years old who received an inactivated influenza vaccine. Donor details come from another sample of the same person, matched by shared clones.

This clonotype has at least ten counts. The chain employs TRBV3-1 and TRBJ2-2; unclear D gene. There are 13 residues in the CDR3. Germline values: CDR1 LGHDT, CDR2 YNNKEL (reference sequence). V lost 1 base and J lost 5, with 5 bases in between. The CDR3 reads CASSQVGTGELFF. Written as DNA, the CDR3 is TGTGCCAGCAGCCAAGTCGGTACCGGGGAGCTGTTTTTT.

The chain links TRBV7-6 to TRBJ2-2; D is undetermined. Germline loops: CDR1 SGHVS, CDR2 FNYEAQ. The length of the CDR3 is 16 residues. V dropped 2 bases and J dropped 3 bases, with 13 bases sitting between them. CDR3 nucleotides: TGTGCCAGCAGCTTATTAGTCAGGACGGACACCGGGGAGCTGTTTTTT. This encodes CASSLLVRTDTGELFF.

This chain uses TRBV14 with TRBJ2-1, with 9 bases lining up with TRBD1. Unmatched junction bases numbered 9, after V lost 0 bases and J lost 6 bases. The CDR3 consists of 17 residues. From germline, CDR1 is SGHDN and CDR2 FVKESK. In DNA form, the CDR3 reads TGTGCCAGCAGCCAAGACCTGCGGACAGGGGTATGCAATGAGCAGTTCTTC. Translation gives CASSQDLRTGVCNEQFF.

Points on this clonotype: Its ends do not fully match the called genes, so a read error is possible. The chain carries TRBV7-7 and TRBJ2-2; 8 positions agree with TRBD1. The V gene's germline CDR1 is SSHAT and CDR2 FNYEAQ (reference sequence). CDR3 length: 17 residues. For the CDR3, the DNA is TGTGCTAGCAGCCACGGACAGGGACTCTTGAACACCGGGGAGCTGTTTTTT. Protein: CASSHGQGLLNTGELFF. Full variable domain (outside the CDR3, taken from reference TRBV7-7 and TRBJ2-2): GAGVSQSPRYKVTKRGQDVTLRCDPISSHATLYWYQQALGQGPEFLTYFNYEAQPDKSGLPSDRFSAERPEGSISTLTIQRTEQRDSAMYRCASSHGQGLLNTGELFFGEGSRLTVL.

This clonotype was counted ten times or more. This chain links TRBV29-1 with TRBJ2-7; TRBD2 matches 13 bases. CDR3 length equals 15 residues. CDR1 is SQVTM, CDR2 ANQGSEA, per germline. Germline trimming cut 4 bases from V and 2 bases from J; bases unmatched to any gene: 5. The CDR3 DNA reads as TGCAGCGTTGCGCCGGGACTAGCGGGACCCTACGAGCAGTACTTC. It translates to CSVAPGLAGPYEQYF.

There are many counts of this clonotype. The rearrangement uses TRBV12-3 or TRBV12-4 and TRBJ2-3; the D is unclear. The CDR3 loop spans 15 amino acids. Trimming took off 5 bases at V and 2 bases at J, with 14 bases between the two ends. CDR3 region: CASSPGRRTTDTQYF. In DNA form, the CDR3 reads TGTGCCAGCAGTCCAGGACGGAGAACCACAGATACGCAGTATTTT.

The gene calls are TRBV20-1 and TRBJ2-2; D not certain. The V gene's germline CDR1 is DFQATT and CDR2 SNEGSKA (reference sequence). V lost 4 bases and J lost 8, with 11 bases in between. The CDR3 totals 12 residues. In DNA form, the CDR3 reads TGCAGTGCTACTAGGCAGTTTGGGGAGCTGTTTTTT. Translating it yields CSATRQFGELFF.

V and J are TRBV5-1 and TRBJ2-1; D unresolved. V was cut by 7 bases and J by 8 bases, with 22 bases left in between. The CDR3 is 15 residues long. The germline gives CDR1 SGHRS, CDR2 YFSETQ. As DNA, the CDR3 is TGCGCCAGCCAAGGTGGGAATTCGCAGCAATATGAGCAGTTCTTC. Translated: CASQGGNSQQYEQFF. The whole variable domain, filled in from reference TRBV5-1 and TRBJ2-1, reads KAGVTQTPRYLIKTRGQQVTLSCSPISGHRSVSWYQQTPGQGLQFLFEYFSETQRNKGNFPGRFSGRQFSNSRSEMNVSTLELGDSALYLCASQGGNSQQYEQFFGPGTRLTVL.

This clonotype appeared a few times. The rearrangement uses TRBV12-3 or TRBV12-4 and TRBJ2-4; D is unclear. The V end lost 4 bases, the J end lost 0 bases, and 19 bases lay between the germline ends. This CDR3 region has 18 residues. The CDR3 bases are TGTGCCAGCAGTTCTGGGCTAGAGTACCAACTAGCCAAAAACATTCAGTACTTC. Protein sequence: CASSSGLEYQLAKNIQYF.